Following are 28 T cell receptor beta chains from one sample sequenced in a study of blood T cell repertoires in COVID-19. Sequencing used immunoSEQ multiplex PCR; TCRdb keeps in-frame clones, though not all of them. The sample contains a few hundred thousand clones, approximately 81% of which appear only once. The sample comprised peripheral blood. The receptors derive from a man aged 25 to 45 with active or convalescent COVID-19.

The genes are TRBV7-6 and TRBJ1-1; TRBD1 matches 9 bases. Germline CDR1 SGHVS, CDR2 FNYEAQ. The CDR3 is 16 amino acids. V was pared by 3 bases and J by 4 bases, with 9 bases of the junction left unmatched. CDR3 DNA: TGTGCCAGCAGCTTGGGACAGGGAGGAGGGGGCACTGAAGCTTTCTTT. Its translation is CASSLGQGGGGTEAFF.

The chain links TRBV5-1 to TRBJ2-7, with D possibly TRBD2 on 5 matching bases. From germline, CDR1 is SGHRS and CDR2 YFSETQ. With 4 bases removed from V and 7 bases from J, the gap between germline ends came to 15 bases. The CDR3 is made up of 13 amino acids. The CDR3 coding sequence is TGCGCCAGCAGCCGCCTCCCCGGGGTAGAGCAGTACTTC. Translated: CASSRLPGVEQYF.

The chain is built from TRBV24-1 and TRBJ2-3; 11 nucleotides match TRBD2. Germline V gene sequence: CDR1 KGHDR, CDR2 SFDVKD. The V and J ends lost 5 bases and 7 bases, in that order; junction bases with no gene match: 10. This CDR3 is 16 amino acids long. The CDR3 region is CATSAPLAGVGNTQYF. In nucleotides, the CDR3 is TGTGCCACCAGTGCCCCACTAGCGGGAGTAGGAAATACGCAGTATTTT.

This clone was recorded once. The CDR3 spells CASSPPGTSGNQPQHF. CDR3 in DNA: TGTGCCAGCTCACCACCCGGGACATCGGGCAATCAGCCCCAGCATTTT. This chain connects TRBV18 to TRBJ1-5; TRBD1 is a possible D gene (6 bases). Germline V CDR1 and CDR2: KGHSH, LQKENI. V lost 0 bases, J lost 2 bases, and 11 bases lay in between. The CDR3 consists of 16 residues.

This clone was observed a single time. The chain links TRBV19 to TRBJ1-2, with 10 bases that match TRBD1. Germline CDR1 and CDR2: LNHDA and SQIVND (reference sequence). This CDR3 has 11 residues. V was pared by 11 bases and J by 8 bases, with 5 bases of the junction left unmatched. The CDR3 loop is CALRTGGGYTF. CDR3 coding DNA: TGTGCCCTTAGGACAGGGGGAGGCTACACCTTC.

The CDR3 nucleotides are TGTGCCAGCAGTGAGGGGGGATTCGTTTCACCCCTCCACTTT. This codes for CASSEGGFVSPLHF. The chain recombines TRBV2 with TRBJ1-6; a weak D match, TRBD1 (5 bases). Germline V gene sequence: CDR1 SNHLY, CDR2 FYNNEI. Trimming left V 3 bases short and J 9 bases short, with 12 bases between. The CDR3 spans 14 residues.

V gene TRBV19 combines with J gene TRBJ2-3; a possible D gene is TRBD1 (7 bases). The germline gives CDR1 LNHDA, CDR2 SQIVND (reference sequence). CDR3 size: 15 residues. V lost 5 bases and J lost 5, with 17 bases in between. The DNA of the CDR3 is TGTGCCAGTAGTCCCCGAGGAGGGACAGTAGATACGCAGTATTTT. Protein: CASSPRGGTVDTQYF.

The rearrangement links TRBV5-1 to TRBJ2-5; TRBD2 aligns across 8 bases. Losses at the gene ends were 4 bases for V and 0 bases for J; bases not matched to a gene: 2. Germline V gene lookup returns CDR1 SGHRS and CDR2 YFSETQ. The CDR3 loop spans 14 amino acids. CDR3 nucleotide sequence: TGCGCCAGCAGCACGGGGGGGTACCAAGAGACCCAGTACTTC. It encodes CASSTGGYQETQYF.

In nucleotides, the CDR3 is TGTGCCAGCAGCCAAGAAGACGGGGTCCGGACCCAGTACTTC. Translation: CASSQEDGVRTQYF. The chain employs TRBV4-2 and TRBJ2-5; a possible D gene is TRBD2 (5 bases). This CDR3 is built from 14 residues. Germline lookup yields CDR1 LGHNA and CDR2 YNFKEQ. V dropped 0 bases and J dropped 7 bases, with 12 bases sitting between them.

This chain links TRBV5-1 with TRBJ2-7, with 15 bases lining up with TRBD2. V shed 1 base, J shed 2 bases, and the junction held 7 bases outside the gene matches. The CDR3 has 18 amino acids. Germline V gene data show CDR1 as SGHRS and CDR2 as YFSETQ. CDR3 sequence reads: CASSLTGTSGGKTYEQYF. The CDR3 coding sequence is TGCGCCAGCAGCTTGACCGGGACTAGCGGGGGGAAAACCTACGAGCAGTACTTC.

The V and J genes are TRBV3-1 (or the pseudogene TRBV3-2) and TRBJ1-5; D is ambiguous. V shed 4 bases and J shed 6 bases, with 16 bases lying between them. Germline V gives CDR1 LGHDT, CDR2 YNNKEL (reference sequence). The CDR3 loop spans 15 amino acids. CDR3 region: CASSLSRRGAQPQHF. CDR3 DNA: TGTGCCAGCAGCCTGTCAAGGAGAGGTGCTCAGCCCCAGCATTTT.

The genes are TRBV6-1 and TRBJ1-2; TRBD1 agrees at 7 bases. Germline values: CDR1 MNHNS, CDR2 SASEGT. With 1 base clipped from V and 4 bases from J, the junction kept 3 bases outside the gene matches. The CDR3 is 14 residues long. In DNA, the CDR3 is TGTGCCAGCAGTGAAGTGGGACAGTTCTATGGCTACACCTTC. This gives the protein CASSEVGQFYGYTF.

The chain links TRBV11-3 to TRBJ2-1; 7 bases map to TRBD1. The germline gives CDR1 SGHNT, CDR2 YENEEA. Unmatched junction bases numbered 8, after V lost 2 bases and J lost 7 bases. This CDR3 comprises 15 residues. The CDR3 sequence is CASSLRGGAENEQFF. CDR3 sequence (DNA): TGTGCCAGCAGCTTAAGAGGGGGCGCCGAGAATGAGCAGTTCTTC.

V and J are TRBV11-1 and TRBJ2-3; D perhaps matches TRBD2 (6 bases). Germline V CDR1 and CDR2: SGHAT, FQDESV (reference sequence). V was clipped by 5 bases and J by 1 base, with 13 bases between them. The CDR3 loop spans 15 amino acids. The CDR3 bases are TGTGCCAGCAGCCCAGGCAGCGGGCGCACAGATACGCAGTATTTT. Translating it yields CASSPGSGRTDTQYF.

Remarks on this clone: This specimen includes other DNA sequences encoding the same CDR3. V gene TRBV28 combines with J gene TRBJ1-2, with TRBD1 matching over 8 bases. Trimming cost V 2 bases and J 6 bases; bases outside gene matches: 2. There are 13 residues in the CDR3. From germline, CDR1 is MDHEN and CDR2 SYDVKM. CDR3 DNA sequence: TGTGCCAGCAGTTTAAGACAGGGGCATGGCTACACCTTC. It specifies CASSLRQGHGYTF.

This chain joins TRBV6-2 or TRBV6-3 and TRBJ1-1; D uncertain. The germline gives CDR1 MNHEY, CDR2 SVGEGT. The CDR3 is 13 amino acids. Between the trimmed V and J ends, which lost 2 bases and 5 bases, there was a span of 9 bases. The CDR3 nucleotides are TGTGCCAGCAGTTACATACAGTTGACTGAAGCTTTCTTT. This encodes CASSYIQLTEAFF.

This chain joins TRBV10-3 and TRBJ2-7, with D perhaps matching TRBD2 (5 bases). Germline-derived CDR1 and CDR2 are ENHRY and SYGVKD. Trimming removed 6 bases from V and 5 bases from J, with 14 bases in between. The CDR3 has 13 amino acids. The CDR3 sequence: CAISLRTEDEQYF. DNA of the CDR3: TGTGCCATCAGCCTTCGGACGGAGGACGAGCAGTACTTC.

The CDR3 coding sequence is TGTGCCAGCAGAGCCGGAGCATCCGGAAACACCATATATTTT. This gives the protein CASRAGASGNTIYF. J is TRBJ1-3 and V is TRBV7-8; no definite D call. The germline V and J ends were trimmed by 6 bases and 4 bases, with 13 bases remaining between them. Per the germline V gene, CDR1 is SGHVS and CDR2 is FQNEAQ. The CDR3 is made up of 14 amino acids.

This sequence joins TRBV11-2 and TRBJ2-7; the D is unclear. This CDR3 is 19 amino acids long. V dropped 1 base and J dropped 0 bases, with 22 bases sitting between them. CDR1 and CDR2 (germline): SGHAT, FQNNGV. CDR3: CASSLAPWRTGASSYEQYF. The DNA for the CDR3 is TGTGCCAGCAGCTTAGCCCCTTGGAGAACCGGAGCTAGCTCCTACGAGCAGTACTTC.

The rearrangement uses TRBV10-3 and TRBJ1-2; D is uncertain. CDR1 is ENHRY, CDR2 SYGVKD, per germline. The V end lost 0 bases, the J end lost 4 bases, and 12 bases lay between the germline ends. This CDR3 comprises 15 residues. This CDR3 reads CAISESQNPFYGYTF. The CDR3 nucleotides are TGTGCCATCAGTGAGTCGCAGAATCCCTTCTATGGCTACACCTTC.

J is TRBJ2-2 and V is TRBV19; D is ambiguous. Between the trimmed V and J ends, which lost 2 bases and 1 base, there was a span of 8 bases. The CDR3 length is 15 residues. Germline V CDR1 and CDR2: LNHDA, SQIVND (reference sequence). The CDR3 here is CASSIYGGNTGELFF. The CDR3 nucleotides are TGTGCCAGTAGTATATACGGCGGGAACACCGGGGAGCTGTTTTTT.

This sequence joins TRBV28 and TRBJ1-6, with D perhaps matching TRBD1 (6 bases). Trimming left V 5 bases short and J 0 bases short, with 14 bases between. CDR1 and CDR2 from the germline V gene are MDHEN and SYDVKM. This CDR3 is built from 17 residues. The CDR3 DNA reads TGTGCCAGCAGTGGAGAAGGACAGAGCTCCTATAATTCACCCCTCCACTTT. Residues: CASSGEGQSSYNSPLHF.

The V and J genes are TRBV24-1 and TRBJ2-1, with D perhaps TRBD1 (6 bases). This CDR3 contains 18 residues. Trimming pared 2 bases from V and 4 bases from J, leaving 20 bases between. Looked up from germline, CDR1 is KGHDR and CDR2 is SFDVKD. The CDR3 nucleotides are TGTGCCACCAGTGATTCCTATACTGGACAGAGAGTATACAATGAGCAGTTCTTC. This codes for CATSDSYTGQRVYNEQFF.

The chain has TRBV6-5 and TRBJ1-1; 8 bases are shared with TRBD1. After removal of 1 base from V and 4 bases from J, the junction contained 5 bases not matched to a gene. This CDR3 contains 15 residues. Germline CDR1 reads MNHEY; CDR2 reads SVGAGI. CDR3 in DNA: TGTGCCAGCAGTTACTGGGCAGGGGGCTTCACTGAAGCTTTCTTT. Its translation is CASSYWAGGFTEAFF.

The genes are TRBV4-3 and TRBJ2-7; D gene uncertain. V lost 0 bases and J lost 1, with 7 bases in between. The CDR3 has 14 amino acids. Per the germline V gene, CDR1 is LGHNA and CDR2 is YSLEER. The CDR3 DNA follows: TGCGCCAGCAGCCAAGAGGGCGCATCCTACGAGCAGTACTTC. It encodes CASSQEGASYEQYF.

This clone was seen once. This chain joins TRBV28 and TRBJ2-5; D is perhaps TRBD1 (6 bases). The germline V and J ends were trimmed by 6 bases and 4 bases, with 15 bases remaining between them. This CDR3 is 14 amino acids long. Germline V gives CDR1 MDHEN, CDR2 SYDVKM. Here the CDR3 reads CASRAGAGRETQYF. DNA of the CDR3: TGTGCCAGCAGGGCAGGGGCGGGCAGAGAGACCCAGTACTTC. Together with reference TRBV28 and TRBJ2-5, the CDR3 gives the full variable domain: DVKVTQSSRYLVKRTGEKVFLECVQDMDHENMFWYRQDPGLGLRLIYFSYDVKMKEKGDIPEGYSVSREKKERFSLILESASTNQTSMYLCASRAGAGRETQYFGPGTRLLVL.

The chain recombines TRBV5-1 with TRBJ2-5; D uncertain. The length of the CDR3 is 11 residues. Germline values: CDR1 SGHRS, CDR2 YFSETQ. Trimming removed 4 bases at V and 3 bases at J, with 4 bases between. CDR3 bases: TGCGCCAGCAGCCTCGAAGAGACCCAGTACTTC. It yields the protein CASSLEETQYF.

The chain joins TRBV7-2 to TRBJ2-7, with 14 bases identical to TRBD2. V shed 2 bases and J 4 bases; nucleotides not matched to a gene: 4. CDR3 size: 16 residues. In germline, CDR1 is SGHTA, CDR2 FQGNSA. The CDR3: CASSLSRLAGGYEQYF. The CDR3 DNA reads TGTGCCAGCAGCTTATCCAGACTAGCGGGGGGGTACGAGCAGTACTTC.